The sequence of this T cell receptor (beta chain) was determined in a study of CD8+ T cells in alopecia areata. Broader study findings: In patients, TCRs were shared less clearly than in mice, and HLA may possibly be involved. In blood and scalp, many expanded lesional clones persisted during tofacitinib.

As regards this clone: Antigen unknown. A much bigger clone sits one base away, suggesting this may be a read error.

This sample's treatment: oral pan-JAK inhibitor, 5-10 mg twice daily. Sequencing templates came from extracted RNA that was reverse transcribed into cDNA. The data were produced by immunoSEQ multiplex PCR, yet TCRdb's version contains in-frame clones alone and is incomplete. The table has 150,000 to 250,000 clones, 55% to 75% seen once. The clonotype originates from a human donor with alopecia areata. This sample comprised CD4+ T cells sorted from blood, obtained at week 24, from a patient treated with tofacitinib.

CDR3: CASSHSYEQYF. CDR3 DNA: TGTGCCAGCAGCCATTCCTACGAGCAGTACTTC. The V call is TRBV7-2, the J call TRBJ2-7; D ambiguous. The CDR3 is made up of 11 amino acids. Germline CDR1 reads SGHTA; CDR2 reads FQGNSA. The ends were cut back, 5 bases at V and 1 base at J, with 3 bases in the middle. Full variable domain (rest looked up from reference TRBV7-2 and TRBJ2-7): GAGVSQSPSNKVTEKGKDVELRCDPISGHTALYWYRQSLGQGLEFLIYFQGNSAPDKSGLPSDRFSAERTGGSVSTLTIQRTQQEDSAVYLCASSHSYEQYFGPGTRLTVT.